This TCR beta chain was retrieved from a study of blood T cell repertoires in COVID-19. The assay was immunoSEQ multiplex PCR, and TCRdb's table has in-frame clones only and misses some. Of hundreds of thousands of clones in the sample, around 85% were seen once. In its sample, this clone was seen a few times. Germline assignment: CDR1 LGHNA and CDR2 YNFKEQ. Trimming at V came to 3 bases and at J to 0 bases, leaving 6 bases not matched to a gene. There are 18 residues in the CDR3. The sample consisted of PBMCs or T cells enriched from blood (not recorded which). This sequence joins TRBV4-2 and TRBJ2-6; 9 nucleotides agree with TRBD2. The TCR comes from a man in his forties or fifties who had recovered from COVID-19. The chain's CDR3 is CASSQSASGNSGANVLTF. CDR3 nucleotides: TGTGCCAGCAGCCAGTCGGCTAGCGGGAACTCTGGGGCCAACGTCCTGACTTTC.